Listed below are T cell receptor beta chains from one sample, sequenced in a study of cytomegalovirus exposure and HLA in healthy donors. Generated by immunoSEQ multiplex PCR, the TCRdb table keeps only in-frame clones and is missing some. The table has roughly 160,000 clones, around 84% seen once. Sequencing was performed on PBMCs. The receptors were sampled from a man between 25 and 39 years old in good health and CMV-seropositive. Both conserved end residues are trimmed from each CDR3. Expanded clones get a size class; other rows say once, few or many, or leave the size out.

size | J | V | CDR3
few | TRBJ1-1 | TRBV5-4 | ASSLARTGVIGNTEAF
. | TRBJ2-1 | TRBV6-5 | ASTTGYGEQF
. | TRBJ1-4 | TRBV5-5 | ASSLTSQGWTNEKLF
once | TRBJ2-2 | TRBV9 | ASSVERGRVTGELF
. | TRBJ2-3 | TRBV2 | ASAAGSADTQY
. | TRBJ2-2 | TRBV7-8 | ASSITGGYTGELF
. | TRBJ1-1 | TRBV19 | ASSLGPGWDTEAF
. | TRBJ2-1 | TRBV5-1 | ASAPGLAGNREQF
. | TRBJ2-7 | TRBV9 | ASSLLGQGYEQY
few | TRBJ2-3 | TRBV6-4 | ASSPTGLPDTQY
. | TRBJ2-1 | TRBV7-2 | ASSFLAGGNNEQF
. | TRBJ1-2 | TRBV4-1 | ASSQDRDYGYT
. | TRBJ2-5 | TRBV7-8 | ASSLARGGETQY
. | TRBJ2-1 | TRBV5-1 | ASSLGLAEYISYNEQF
. | TRBJ2-2 | TRBV18 | ASSPRGNANTGELF
. | TRBJ1-4 | TRBV7-2 | ASSDQGTNEKLF
. | TRBJ1-3 | TRBV30 | AWATSSGNTIY
. | TRBJ2-2 | TRBV18 | ASSPREAGTGELF
. | TRBJ1-2 | TRBV18 | ASSPARDPNYGYT
. | TRBJ1-2 | TRBV5-1 | ASRKGYYGYT
. | TRBJ2-7 | TRBV11-2 | ASSLVVAGGFYEQY
. | TRBJ1-2 | TRBV9 | ASIKTGGHYGYT
. | TRBJ2-1 | TRBV4-1 | ASSQGASRSSYNEQF
. | TRBJ2-2 | TRBV9 | ASSVATSGRVGELF